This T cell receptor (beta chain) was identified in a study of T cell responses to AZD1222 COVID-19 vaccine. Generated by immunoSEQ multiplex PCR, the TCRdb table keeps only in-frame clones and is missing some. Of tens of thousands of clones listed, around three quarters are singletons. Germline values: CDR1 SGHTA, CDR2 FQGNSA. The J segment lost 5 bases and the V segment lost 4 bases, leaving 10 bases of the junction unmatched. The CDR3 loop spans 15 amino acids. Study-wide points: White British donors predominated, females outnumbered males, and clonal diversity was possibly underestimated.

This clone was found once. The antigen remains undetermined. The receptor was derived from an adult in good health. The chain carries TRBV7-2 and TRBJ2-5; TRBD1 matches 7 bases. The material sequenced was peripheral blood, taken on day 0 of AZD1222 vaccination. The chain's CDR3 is CASSSWTGGEETQYF. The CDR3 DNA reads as TGTGCCAGCAGCTCCTGGACAGGCGGCGAGGAGACCCAGTACTTC.